The 26 T cell receptor beta chains listed next were all sequenced from one sample in a study of radiotherapy plus CTLA-4 blockade in lung cancer. Sequencing was performed with immunoSEQ multiplex PCR; in TCRdb, only in-frame clones are kept and a portion is missing. The sample yields about 87,000 clones, 85% to 90% seen once. Sequenced material: peripheral blood, taken from a patient treated with radiotherapy plus ipilimumab. The receptors were sampled from a human donor with non-small cell lung cancer that progressed on radiotherapy plus ipilimumab.

This chain links TRBV29-1 with TRBJ2-1, with TRBD2 matching over 7 bases. The CDR3 is 10 residues long. Germline trimming cut 6 bases from V and 10 bases from J; bases unmatched to any gene: 3. Germline V gives CDR1 SQVTM, CDR2 ANQGSEA. CDR3 region: CSVREGEQFF. The CDR3 bases are TGCAGCGTCAGGGAGGGGGAGCAGTTCTTC.

This chain connects TRBV4-2 to TRBJ1-1; D gene uncertain. Germline lookup yields CDR1 LGHNA and CDR2 YNFKEQ. The germline V and J ends were trimmed by 4 bases and 0 bases, with 9 bases remaining between them. This CDR3 comprises 14 residues. CDR3 nucleotide sequence: TGTGCCAGCAGCCCGATGGGGATGAACACTGAAGCTTTCTTT. Translation gives CASSPMGMNTEAFF.

This chain joins TRBV6-5 and TRBJ2-1, with D uncertain. This CDR3 is built from 14 residues. V lost 7 bases and J 5 bases, leaving 15 bases between the germline ends. Germline assignment: CDR1 MNHEY and CDR2 SVGAGI. The CDR3 loop is CASTPRSSNNEQFF. CDR3 coding DNA: TGTGCCAGCACACCCCGGAGTTCCAACAATGAGCAGTTCTTC.

The CDR3 protein is CASSRDGQYGYTF. DNA of the CDR3: TGTGCCAGCAGTAGGGACGGACAGTATGGCTACACCTTC. The V call is TRBV28, the J call TRBJ1-2, with a possible D match to TRBD1 (6 bases). The CDR3 has 13 residues. CDR1 MDHEN and CDR2 SYDVKM come from the germline V gene. V shed 5 bases and J shed 5 bases, with 12 bases lying between them.

This rearrangement joins TRBV7-2 to TRBJ2-1, with TRBD2 matching 14 bases. V shed 7 bases and J 6 bases; nucleotides not matched to a gene: 5. There are 15 residues in the CDR3. CDR1 SGHTA and CDR2 FQGNSA come from the germline V gene. The CDR3 spells CASIQGLAGVNEQFF. The CDR3 DNA reads as TGTGCCAGCATCCAGGGACTAGCGGGAGTCAATGAGCAGTTCTTC.

This clone showed up just a few times. The genes are TRBV11-2 and TRBJ1-4; 9 nucleotides align to TRBD1. Looked up from germline, CDR1 is SGHAT and CDR2 is FQNNGV. The CDR3 is made up of 16 amino acids. With V trimmed by 5 bases and J by 6 bases, 10 bases remained unmatched. CDR3 in amino acids: CASSRGQGLEYEKLFF. CDR3 DNA sequence: TGTGCCAGCAGCCGTGGACAGGGGCTAGAATATGAAAAACTGTTTTTT.

This clone was detected once. Other DNA sequences in the same sample also yield this CDR3. The V call is TRBV18, the J call TRBJ1-1; 7 bases match TRBD1. The CDR3 consists of 15 residues. The junction had 4 bases not matched to a gene; V was cut back by 2 bases and J by 1 base. Germline V gene sequence: CDR1 KGHSH, CDR2 LQKENI. CDR3 sequence: CASSPMTGRNTEAFF. The CDR3 nucleotides are TGTGCCAGCTCACCAATGACAGGGAGGAACACTGAAGCTTTCTTT.

The chain joins TRBV29-1 to TRBJ1-6; 8 bases map to TRBD1. This CDR3 contains 13 residues. Trimming removed 7 bases from V and 9 bases from J; junction bases left unmatched: 8. Germline-derived CDR1 and CDR2 are SQVTM and ANQGSEA. The CDR3 protein is CSAGGQGGSPLHF. Written as DNA, the CDR3 is TGCAGCGCTGGAGGACAGGGCGGTTCACCCCTCCACTTT.

The genes are TRBV9 and TRBJ2-1; D gene uncertain. CDR3 length equals 15 residues. CDR1 is SGDLS and CDR2 is YYNGEE in the germline V gene. Trimming took off 0 bases at V and 0 bases at J, with 7 bases between the two ends. CDR3: CASSVEDPSYNEQFF. As DNA, the CDR3 is TGTGCCAGCAGCGTAGAGGACCCCTCCTACAATGAGCAGTTCTTC. The full variable domain, completed using reference TRBV9 and TRBJ2-1, is DSGVTQTPKHLITATGQRVTLRCSPRSGDLSVYWYQQSLDQGLQFLIQYYNGEERAKGNILERFSAQQFPDLHSELNLSSLELGDSALYFCASSVEDPSYNEQFFGPGTRLTVL.

This sequence joins TRBV7-2 and TRBJ1-1, with TRBD1 as a possible D gene (5 bases). The V gene lost 5 bases and the J gene lost 4 bases, with 14 bases spanning the gap. CDR1 is SGHTA and CDR2 is FQGNSA in the germline V gene. CDR3 length equals 14 residues. The CDR3 nucleotides read TGTGCCAGCAGCCCACAGGTAGGGTTCACTGAAGCTTTCTTT. Translating it yields CASSPQVGFTEAFF.

This chain links TRBV5-1 with TRBJ2-7; 7 bases match TRBD1. Germline lookup yields CDR1 SGHRS and CDR2 YFSETQ. This CDR3 spans 14 amino acids. J lost 6 bases, V lost 3 bases, and 9 bases had no gene match. CDR3: CASSSTQGPGEQYF. DNA for the CDR3: TGCGCCAGCAGCTCTACACAGGGGCCGGGCGAGCAGTACTTC.

The chain uses TRBV6-1 and TRBJ1-1, with D maybe TRBD1 (5 bases). The CDR3 runs to 13 residues. Germline V gives CDR1 MNHNS, CDR2 SASEGT. Deletions cut 3 bases from V and 5 bases from J, with 10 bases between. The CDR3: CASSDFWGTEAFF. The DNA for the CDR3 is TGTGCCAGCAGTGACTTCTGGGGGACTGAAGCTTTCTTT.

The chain is built from TRBV2 and TRBJ2-5; a weak D match, TRBD1 (5 bases). Trimming cost V 7 bases and J 4 bases, with 13 bases left between them. In germline, CDR1 is SNHLY, CDR2 FYNNEI. This CDR3 comprises 13 residues. The CDR3 protein is CASIGAARETQYF. CDR3 DNA sequence: TGTGCCAGCATTGGGGCGGCCCGAGAGACCCAGTACTTC.

The chain carries TRBV13 and TRBJ1-5; D is uncertain. The CDR3 covers 14 residues. V gave up 5 bases and J gave up 0 bases, with 8 bases separating them. The germline gives CDR1 PRHDT, CDR2 FYEKMQ (reference sequence). For the CDR3, the DNA is TGTGCCAGCAGCCACGACCGTAGCAATCAGCCCCAGCATTTT. Translated, it gives CASSHDRSNQPQHF.

The chain joins TRBV5-4 to TRBJ1-2, with 7 bases fitting TRBD1. V was clipped by 4 bases and J by 5 bases; unmatched bases: 5. Germline CDR1 and CDR2: SGHNT and YYREEE (reference sequence). The CDR3 loop spans 13 amino acids. This CDR3 reads CASSGTGVYGYTF. The CDR3 nucleotides read TGTGCCAGCAGCGGAACAGGGGTTTATGGCTACACCTTC. The full variable domain, completed using reference TRBV5-4 and TRBJ1-2, is ETGVTQSPTHLIKTRGQQVTLRCSSQSGHNTVSWYQQALGQGPQFIFQYYREEENGRGNFPPRFSGLQFPNYSSELNVNALELDDSALYLCASSGTGVYGYTFGSGTRLTVV.

The chain combines TRBV10-3 with TRBJ1-1; 7 bases match TRBD1. Germline V gene data show CDR1 as ENHRY and CDR2 as SYGVKD. This CDR3 is 13 amino acids long. Trimming cost V 4 bases and J 7 bases; bases outside gene matches: 6. CDR3 protein: CAISGDRVGEAFF. DNA of the CDR3: TGTGCCATCAGTGGCGACAGGGTCGGTGAAGCTTTCTTT.

This sequence joins TRBV28 and TRBJ1-1; D uncertain. Germline values: CDR1 MDHEN, CDR2 SYDVKM. V lost 6 bases and J lost 4, with 12 bases in between. CDR3 size: 13 residues. CDR3 residues: CASRVTGGTEAFF. DNA for the CDR3: TGTGCCAGCAGGGTGACGGGCGGCACTGAAGCTTTCTTT.

V is TRBV2 and J is TRBJ2-5; tentative D call: TRBD2 (6 bases). Germline lookup yields CDR1 SNHLY and CDR2 FYNNEI. The CDR3 is 16 amino acids. V shed 7 bases and J shed 2 bases, with 20 bases lying between them. For the CDR3, the DNA is TGTGCCAGCATCTCGGACGCGGGGCCTCCACAAGAGACCCAGTACTTC. It encodes CASISDAGPPQETQYF.

This clone was observed a handful of times. The chain combines TRBV5-4 with TRBJ2-3; D gene ambiguous. Trimming removed 0 bases at V and 6 bases at J, with 8 bases between. The CDR3 is 13 amino acids. Germline V gene data show CDR1 as SGHNT and CDR2 as YYREEE (reference sequence). The DNA of the CDR3 is TGTGCCAGCAGCTTGGCCGGGTGGGATACGCAGTATTTT. It translates to CASSLAGWDTQYF.

The V gene is TRBV7-8, the J gene TRBJ1-5; D remains unclear. Trimming left V 2 bases short and J 3 bases short, with 14 bases between. This CDR3 spans 16 amino acids. Germline-derived CDR1 and CDR2 are SGHVS and FQNEAQ. The CDR3 sequence: CASSLNRVTDNQPQHF. As DNA, the CDR3 is TGTGCCAGCAGCTTAAATCGGGTGACGGACAATCAGCCCCAGCATTTT.

The chain couples TRBV11-2 to TRBJ2-3; D is uncertain. The CDR3 is 13 residues long. V was clipped by 2 bases and J by 2 bases, with 5 bases between them. In germline, CDR1 is SGHAT, CDR2 FQNNGV. This chain's CDR3 is CASSLLATDTQYF. DNA for the CDR3: TGTGCCAGCAGCTTATTAGCCACAGATACGCAGTATTTT.

This chain links TRBV9 with TRBJ2-7; tentatively, D is TRBD2 (6 bases). The germline V gene has CDR1 SGDLS and CDR2 YYNGEE. Trimming cost V 4 bases and J 1 base, with 15 bases left between them. CDR3 length: 15 residues. CDR3 region: CASSPRSSGSYEQYF. DNA for the CDR3: TGTGCCAGCAGCCCCCGGAGTAGCGGTTCCTACGAGCAGTACTTC.

The chain couples TRBV10-3 to TRBJ2-3, with TRBD1 matching over 10 bases. This CDR3 has 14 amino acids. The V gene end was trimmed by 10 bases and the J gene end by 0 bases; junction bases not matched to a gene: 4. Germline V CDR1 and CDR2: ENHRY, SYGVKD. CDR3 region: CASRQGASTDTQYF. The DNA of the CDR3 is TGTGCCAGCAGACAGGGGGCCAGCACAGATACGCAGTATTTT.

Here the CDR3 DNA reads TGTGCCAGCAGCCGACTGTCTTGGGGCTACACCTTC. This translates into CASSRLSWGYTF. The chain employs TRBV16 and TRBJ1-2; D uncertain. V was pared by 4 bases and J by 8 bases, with 11 bases between. Germline V gene lookup returns CDR1 KGHSY and CDR2 FQNENV. The CDR3 runs to 12 residues. The variable domain in full, with the rest retrieved from reference TRBV16 and TRBJ1-2, is GEEVAQTPKHLVRGEGQKAKLYCAPIKGHSYVFWYQQVLKNEFKFLISFQNENVFDETGMPKERFSAKCLPNSPCSLEIQATKLEDSAVYFCASSRLSWGYTFGSGTRLTVV.

This rearrangement joins TRBV5-4 to TRBJ1-2; D possibly corresponds to TRBD1 (6 bases). CDR1 and CDR2 (germline): SGHNT, YYREEE (reference sequence). The CDR3 consists of 13 residues. Trimming took off 4 bases at V and 4 bases at J, with 11 bases between the two ends. This CDR3 reads CASSVTGSYGYTF. The CDR3 DNA reads as TGTGCCAGCAGCGTGACAGGTAGCTATGGCTACACCTTC.

This chain links TRBV5-6 with TRBJ2-3; D call uncertain. Germline loops: CDR1 SGHDT, CDR2 YYEEEE. V lost 2 bases to trimming and J lost 0 bases, with 16 bases between them. The CDR3 has 17 residues. The CDR3: CASSLRFYTDSTDTQYF. CDR3 nucleotide sequence: TGTGCCAGCAGCTTACGATTCTACACGGACAGCACAGATACGCAGTATTTT.